The 20 T cell receptor beta chains below were found in one sample sequenced in a study of CD8 T cells in ankylosing spondylitis (dated by TCRdb to the late 2010s). The library was produced with 5' RACE. TCRdb records Illumina HiSeq 2500 as the sequencer. Starting from the raw public reads, TCRdb applied fastp trimming at Q25, assembled clones with MiXCR and retained in-frame beta chains. Records with the same CDR3 protein are collapsed into one entry carrying the most frequent genes and DNA. The table for this sample lists 150,000 to 200,000 distinct CDR3 sequences; roughly 13% of them were counted only once. Clones ranked in the top ten supply 11% of the sample. Sequenced sample: blood, either unsorted or a sorted T cell fraction (not recorded which). The origin of the receptors is a female donor with ankylosing spondylitis or in good health (not recorded which).

This clonotype has more than one count but fewer than ten. The chain recombines TRBV7-9 with TRBJ2-6; no firm D call. Trimming stripped 5 bases from V and 0 bases from J, with 8 bases between. The CDR3 spans 15 residues. CDR1 is SEHNR, CDR2 FQNEAQ, per germline (reference sequence). This chain's CDR3 is CASSPTSSGANVLTF. Written as DNA, the CDR3 is TGTGCCAGCAGCCCGACGAGCTCTGGGGCCAACGTCCTGACTTTC.

This clonotype occurred many times. The chain has TRBV25-1 and TRBJ1-2; 7 positions agree with TRBD1. J lost 0 bases, V lost 2 bases, and 9 bases had no gene match. CDR1 is MGHDK and CDR2 is SYGVNS in the germline V gene. The CDR3 spans 17 residues. CDR3 region: CASSEIPGTDANYGYTF. The CDR3 DNA reads as TGTGCCAGCAGTGAAATACCGGGGACAGACGCTAACTATGGCTACACCTTC.

In the case of this clonotype: One end of the junction varies from germline; a read error may be responsible. The chain recombines TRBV25-1 with TRBJ1-1; a possible D gene is TRBD1 (6 bases). CDR1 and CDR2 (germline): MGHDK, SYGVNS. The CDR3 consists of 11 residues. CDR3 DNA: TGTACCAGCAGGGGAGGCATTGAAGCTTTCTTT. Protein: CTSRGGIEAFF. Full variable domain (missing parts from reference TRBV25-1 and TRBJ1-1): EADIYQTPRYLVIGTGKKITLECSQTMGHDKMYWYQQDPGMELHLIHYSYGVNSTEKGDLSSESTVSRIRTEHFPLTLESARPSHTSQYLCTSRGGIEAFFGQGTRLTVV.

This clonotype was recorded many times. This sequence joins TRBV5-6 and TRBJ1-1; D is ambiguous. Germline assignment: CDR1 SGHDT and CDR2 YYEEEE. V lost 2 bases and J lost 0, with 8 bases in between. CDR3 length: 14 residues. The chain's CDR3 is CASSFPEMNTEAFF. Written as DNA, the CDR3 is TGTGCCAGCAGCTTCCCAGAAATGAACACTGAAGCTTTCTTT. The whole variable domain, remainder taken from reference TRBV5-6 and TRBJ1-1, is DAGVTQSPTHLIKTRGQQVTLRCSPKSGHDTVSWYQQALGQGPQFIFQYYEEEERQRGNFPDRFSGHQFPNYSSELNVNALLLGDSALYLCASSFPEMNTEAFFGQGTRLTVV.

This chain links TRBV20-1 with TRBJ2-5; D gene uncertain. The CDR3 is made up of 10 amino acids. The V end was cut by 5 bases, the J end by 4 bases, with 5 bases between. Germline V lookup: CDR1 DFQATT, CDR2 SNEGSKA (reference sequence). The CDR3 sequence is CSAQLETQYF. CDR3 coding DNA: TGCAGTGCTCAATTAGAGACCCAGTACTTC.

This clonotype was recorded at least ten times. The rearrangement joins TRBV12-3 or TRBV12-4 to TRBJ2-7; D is perhaps TRBD1 (5 bases). This CDR3 has 13 amino acids. V lost 4 bases, J lost 4 bases, and 11 bases lay in between. The CDR3 is CASSSAGMYEQYF. The CDR3 bases are TGTGCCAGCAGTTCGGCAGGGATGTACGAGCAGTACTTC.

To note about this clonotype: This sequence may be a read error, since a much larger clone differs from it by one base. This rearrangement joins TRBV12-3 or TRBV12-4 to TRBJ1-5; tentatively, D is TRBD1 (6 bases). CDR3 length: 15 residues. This CDR3 is CASSWGPGENQPQLF. The DNA for the CDR3 is TGTGCCAGCAGCTGGGGGCCAGGGGAAAATCAGCCCCAGCTTTTT.

This clonotype was detected many times. In nucleotides, the CDR3 is TGTGCCAGCAGGCCCGGTCAGGACAGGGGTGAAAAACTGTTTTTT. Translated: CASRPGQDRGEKLFF. The chain carries TRBV12-3 or TRBV12-4 and TRBJ1-4; TRBD1 agrees at 9 bases. J lost 7 bases, V lost 6 bases, and 9 bases had no gene match. The CDR3 extends over 15 amino acids.

A note on this clonotype: A junction boundary mismatches the germline segment, possibly from a read error. This chain joins TRBV4-3 and TRBJ2-7, with D uncertain. CDR3 size: 15 residues. CDR1 and CDR2 from the germline V gene are LGHNA and YSLEER. CDR3 coding DNA: TGCGCCAGCAACCAAGAGATCACCGACTCCTACGAGCAGTACTTC. This sequence encodes CASNQEITDSYEQYF.

This clonotype was recorded a few times. V is TRBV27 and J is TRBJ2-7; no firm D call. Per the germline V gene, CDR1 is MNHEY and CDR2 is SMNVEV (reference sequence). With 6 bases removed from V and 6 bases from J, the gap between germline ends came to 21 bases. The CDR3 has 15 amino acids. The CDR3 nucleotides are TGTGCCAGCAGCTCCCAAGTCGGCCCCTTATTCGAGCAGTACTTC. Translating it yields CASSSQVGPLFEQYF.

This clonotype was seen at least ten times. V is TRBV12-3 or TRBV12-4 and J is TRBJ2-2; possible D gene TRBD1, 5 bases. The CDR3 is 12 amino acids. V lost 5 bases and J 6 bases, leaving 7 bases between the germline ends. The CDR3: CASSPQAGELFF. The CDR3 bases are TGTGCCAGCAGTCCACAGGCCGGGGAGCTGTTTTTT.

This clonotype has at least ten counts. The chain is built from TRBV11-2 and TRBJ2-7, with TRBD2 matching 9 bases. The germline gives CDR1 SGHAT, CDR2 FQNNGV. This CDR3 comprises 15 residues. V was clipped by 3 bases and J by 3 bases; unmatched bases: 6. The CDR3 nucleotides are TGTGCCAGCAGCTTGGGGTTAGCGGGAGACTACGAGCAGTACTTC. Its protein product is CASSLGLAGDYEQYF.

The table lists this clonotype with many counts. The chain carries TRBV5-1 and TRBJ2-7; 9 bases align to TRBD2. V shed 4 bases, J shed 4 bases, and the junction held 12 bases outside the gene matches. Germline V CDR1 and CDR2: SGHRS, YFSETQ. This CDR3 contains 16 residues. The CDR3 DNA is TGCGCCAGCAGCCTCGGGCTAGCGGGAAGGTTTTACGAGCAGTACTTC. This translates into CASSLGLAGRFYEQYF.

This clonotype has a handful of counts. This chain links TRBV29-1 with TRBJ1-2, with TRBD1 matching 7 bases. The CDR3 has 10 residues. The germline V gene has CDR1 SQVTM and CDR2 ANQGSEA. V was pared by 8 bases and J by 8 bases, with 5 bases of the junction left unmatched. CDR3 loop: CSTGTDGYTF. CDR3 in DNA: TGCAGCACTGGGACAGACGGCTACACCTTC. Together with reference TRBV29-1 and TRBJ1-2, the CDR3 gives the full variable domain: SAVISQKPSRDICQRGTSLTIQCQVDSQVTMMFWYRQQPGQSLTLIATANQGSEATYESGFVIDKFPISRPNLTFSTLTVSNMSPEDSSIYLCSTGTDGYTFGSGTRLTVV.

This clonotype came up many times. The V gene is TRBV7-2, the J gene TRBJ2-4, with D perhaps TRBD1 (6 bases). Germline V gene data show CDR1 as SGHTA and CDR2 as FQGNSA. The CDR3 totals 14 residues. With 6 bases removed from V and 8 bases from J, the gap between germline ends came to 17 bases. CDR3 in amino acids: CASSSRQVGDIQYF. Here the CDR3 DNA reads TGTGCCAGCAGTTCCCGACAGGTCGGGGACATTCAGTACTTC.

This clonotype was seen at least ten times. The rearrangement joins TRBV4-3 to TRBJ2-7; 13 bases agree with TRBD2. This CDR3 comprises 16 residues. Germline CDR1 reads LGHNA; CDR2 reads YSLEER. Trimming took 3 bases from V and 5 from J; bases not matched to a gene: 7. In DNA, the CDR3 is TGCGCCAGCAGCCAGCGGACTAGCGGGAGATTCCACGAGCAGTACTTC. As protein: CASSQRTSGRFHEQYF.

In its sample, this clonotype was seen many times. The gene calls are TRBV7-2 and TRBJ1-6; 7 positions agree with TRBD1. With V trimmed by 8 bases and J by 7 bases, 11 bases remained unmatched. This CDR3 is 15 amino acids long. Germline V gives CDR1 SGHTA, CDR2 FQGNSA. The CDR3 bases are TGTGCCAGCGCCCTTGACAGGGCGAGGAATTCACCCCTCCACTTT. Protein: CASALDRARNSPLHF.

This chain uses TRBV12-3 or TRBV12-4 with TRBJ2-7; 9 bases match TRBD1. The length of the CDR3 is 14 residues. The V and J ends lost 6 bases and 7 bases, in that order; junction bases with no gene match: 10. CDR3 region: CASSPGTGYGEQYF. CDR3 in DNA: TGTGCCAGCAGCCCCGGGACAGGGTACGGGGAGCAGTACTTC.

This clonotype was seen ten or more times. This rearrangement joins TRBV24-1 to TRBJ2-1, with 8 nucleotides matching TRBD2. This CDR3 has 14 amino acids. Trimming cost V 5 bases and J 2 bases; bases outside gene matches: 1. Germline V gene sequence: CDR1 KGHDR, CDR2 SFDVKD. The CDR3 bases are TGTGCCACCAGTGCCGGGAGGGCCTACAATGAGCAGTTCTTC. It is translated as CATSAGRAYNEQFF.

Points on this clonotype: A junction end diverges from the germline sequence, so it may reflect a read error. CDR3 coding DNA: TGTGCCAGCATCCATGCCCTCTCGGGGCCCTCCTCCGAGCAGTACTTC. This sequence encodes CASIHALSGPSSEQYF. The chain joins TRBV28 to TRBJ2-7; tentatively, D is TRBD1 or TRBD2 (5 bases each). Germline CDR1 MDHEN, CDR2 SYDVKM. The CDR3 length is 16 residues. The whole variable domain, filled in from reference TRBV28 and TRBJ2-7, reads DVKVTQSSRYLVKRTGEKVFLECVQDMDHENMFWYRQDPGLGLRLIYFSYDVKMKEKGDIPEGYSVSREKKERFSLILESASTNQTSMYLCASIHALSGPSSEQYFGPGTRLTVT.